The 30 T cell receptor beta chains given below trace back to one sample, sequenced in a study of T cell changes during pregnancy in multiple sclerosis. This table comes from immunoSEQ multiplex PCR, and its TCRdb copy is limited to in-frame clones, with some not included. The profile shows tens of thousands of clones, approximately 92% of them singletons. This specimen was peripheral blood, taken after pregnancy. These receptors were taken from a female donor in good health, enrolled as a control in a pregnancy study.

The gene calls are TRBV7-9 and TRBJ1-5, with 10 bases matching TRBD1. CDR3 length equals 14 residues. Germline-derived CDR1 and CDR2 are SEHNR and FQNEAQ (reference sequence). V gave up 4 bases and J gave up 7 bases; unmatched junction bases: 4. The CDR3: CASSWGQGNQPQHF. As DNA, the CDR3 is TGTGCCAGCAGCTGGGGACAGGGGAACCAGCCCCAGCATTTT.

The rearrangement joins TRBV28 to TRBJ2-5; weak D call: TRBD1 (6 bases). Trimming removed 6 bases from V and 3 bases from J, with 14 bases in between. Germline V gene sequence: CDR1 MDHEN, CDR2 SYDVKM. The CDR3 extends over 14 amino acids. CDR3 sequence (DNA): TGTGCCAGCAGATACAGGGCGCTTAAAGAGACCCAGTACTTC. Amino acid sequence: CASRYRALKETQYF.

V usage is TRBV5-1 and J usage is TRBJ1-2; D is unresolved. The CDR3 is made up of 15 amino acids. Per germline, CDR1 SGHRS and CDR2 YFSETQ. V dropped 3 bases and J dropped 2 bases, with 14 bases sitting between them. CDR3 in amino acids: CASSSRAGRNYGYTF. The CDR3 DNA reads TGCGCCAGCAGCTCGAGGGCCGGACGGAACTATGGCTACACCTTC.

This clone is a singleton in its sample. CDR3 nucleotide sequence: TGTGCCAGCAGCCCTAGGGGGACAGGGCCTACCGGGGAGCTGTTTTTT. Translated: CASSPRGTGPTGELFF. The chain employs TRBV7-9 and TRBJ2-2, with 9 nucleotides matching TRBD1. Looked up from germline, CDR1 is SEHNR and CDR2 is FQNEAQ (reference sequence). Trimming at V came to 5 bases and at J to 5 bases, leaving 9 bases not matched to a gene. CDR3 length equals 16 residues.

The chain links TRBV6-5 to TRBJ1-2, with a possible D match to TRBD1 (5 bases). Germline CDR1 MNHEY, CDR2 SVGAGI. This CDR3 contains 14 residues. The ends were cut back, 0 bases at V and 4 bases at J, with 9 bases in the middle. The chain's CDR3 is CASSYSGGGYGYTF. Here the CDR3 DNA reads TGTGCCAGCAGTTACTCTGGGGGGGGCTATGGCTACACCTTC.

This clone was observed once. The V call is TRBV19, the J call TRBJ1-1; 9 nucleotides line up with TRBD1. Germline V lookup: CDR1 LNHDA, CDR2 SQIVND (reference sequence). J gave up 4 bases and V 6 bases, and 6 bases lay outside the gene matches. The CDR3 is 14 residues long. The CDR3 loop reads CASREQGAGTEAFF. Written as DNA, the CDR3 is TGTGCCAGTAGAGAACAGGGGGCAGGCACTGAAGCTTTCTTT. Drawing the rest from reference TRBV19 and TRBJ1-1, the complete variable domain is DGGITQSPKYLFRKEGQNVTLSCEQNLNHDAMYWYRQDPGQGLRLIYYSQIVNDFQKGDIAEGYSVSREKKESFPLTVTSAQKNPTAFYLCASREQGAGTEAFFGQGTRLTVV.

J is TRBJ2-7 and V is TRBV13; 10 positions agree with TRBD2. The CDR3 is 18 residues long. The trim removed 5 bases at V and 3 bases at J, leaving 16 bases unmatched. Per germline, CDR1 PRHDT and CDR2 FYEKMQ (reference sequence). DNA for the CDR3: TGTGCCAGCAGCCTGAATACCCCCGGAGCGGGAGGGTTCTACGAGCAGTACTTC. Its translation: CASSLNTPGAGGFYEQYF.

The J gene is TRBJ2-7, the V gene TRBV25-1; 10 nucleotides line up with TRBD1. This CDR3 is built from 16 residues. Germline values: CDR1 MGHDK, CDR2 SYGVNS. The junction had 8 bases not matched to a gene; V was cut back by 3 bases and J by 3 bases. In nucleotides, the CDR3 is TGTGCCAGCAGTGATTTCGTAGGGACAGGGGTCTACGAGCAGTACTTC. It encodes CASSDFVGTGVYEQYF.

The V call is TRBV7-6, the J call TRBJ2-5, with TRBD2 identical over 10 bases. The CDR3 runs 15 residues. Unmatched junction bases numbered 2, after V lost 3 bases and J lost 1 base. Germline CDR1 reads SGHVS; CDR2 reads FNYEAQ. The CDR3 spells CASSFGLAVQETQYF. The CDR3 nucleotides read TGTGCCAGCAGCTTCGGACTAGCGGTCCAAGAGACCCAGTACTTC.

The V gene is TRBV7-2, the J gene TRBJ2-7, with 8 bases that match TRBD2. With 4 bases clipped from V and 4 bases from J, the junction kept 9 bases outside the gene matches. The CDR3 contains 15 residues. CDR1 SGHTA and CDR2 FQGNSA come from the germline V gene. In DNA, the CDR3 is TGTGCCAGCAGCTGGGGTAGCGGGACCCAGTACGAGCAGTACTTC. It specifies CASSWGSGTQYEQYF.

The rearrangement uses TRBV6-1 and TRBJ1-1; weak D call: TRBD1 (5 bases). The V gene lost 4 bases and the J gene lost 0 bases, with 12 bases spanning the gap. CDR3 length equals 15 residues. The V gene's germline CDR1 is MNHNS and CDR2 SASEGT. The CDR3 region is CASSVGVAMNTEAFF. DNA for the CDR3: TGTGCCAGCAGTGTAGGGGTCGCCATGAACACTGAAGCTTTCTTT.

V gene TRBV5-1 combines with J gene TRBJ1-2; no reliable D call. The CDR3 sequence is 15 residues long. Trimming removed 0 bases at V and 2 bases at J, with 11 bases between. CDR1 is SGHRS and CDR2 is YFSETQ in the germline V gene. The CDR3 DNA follows: TGCGCCAGCAGCTTGGGGGAGGGCCTCAACTATGGCTACACCTTC. Translation: CASSLGEGLNYGYTF. Full variable domain (missing parts from reference TRBV5-1 and TRBJ1-2): KAGVTQTPRYLIKTRGQQVTLSCSPISGHRSVSWYQQTPGQGLQFLFEYFSETQRNKGNFPGRFSGRQFSNSRSEMNVSTLELGDSALYLCASSLGEGLNYGYTFGSGTRLTVV.

The chain links TRBV4-1 to TRBJ1-4; D ambiguous. Germline values: CDR1 MGHRA, CDR2 YSYEKL. V was pared by 4 bases and J by 6 bases, with 9 bases between. The CDR3 length is 13 residues. In DNA form, the CDR3 reads TGCGCCAGCAGCCGGCTGCCGTATGAAAAACTGTTTTTT. Its protein product is CASSRLPYEKLFF.

The chain has TRBV5-1 and TRBJ2-5, with TRBD1 identical over 7 bases. J was trimmed by 2 bases and V by 4 bases; bases with no gene match: 17. The CDR3 sequence is 18 residues long. CDR1 is SGHRS, CDR2 YFSETQ, per germline. CDR3 loop: CASSESANYRGTQETQYF. The CDR3 DNA reads as TGCGCCAGCAGCGAATCGGCAAACTACAGGGGAACACAAGAGACCCAGTACTTC.

As concerns this clone: One end of the junction does not line up with germline, which may come from a read error. The CDR3 DNA reads TGTGCCAGCAGTCTATCCGGGACTCTCCGCACCGGGGAGCTGTTTTTT. As protein: CASSLSGTLRTGELFF. This chain connects TRBV27 to TRBJ2-2, with D perhaps TRBD2 (6 bases). The CDR3 spans 16 residues. CDR1 is MNHEY and CDR2 is SMNVEV in the germline V gene (reference sequence).

V and J are TRBV7-2 and TRBJ1-1; D is undetermined. Trimming took off 5 bases at V and 8 bases at J, with 9 bases between the two ends. The CDR3 sequence is 11 residues long. From germline, CDR1 is SGHTA and CDR2 FQGNSA. The CDR3 DNA reads as TGTGCCAGCAGCCAGGCAGGAGAAGCTTTCTTT. It codes for CASSQAGEAFF.

The rearrangement links TRBV9 to TRBJ2-1; D may be TRBD1 (6 bases). The CDR3 runs 14 residues. Trimming stripped 6 bases from V and 5 bases from J, with 15 bases between. Germline-derived CDR1 and CDR2 are SGDLS and YYNGEE. The CDR3 sequence is CASTVGRDNNEQFF. DNA for the CDR3: TGTGCCAGCACCGTGGGTCGGGACAACAATGAGCAGTTCTTC.

Only a few counts were recorded for this clone. The chain is built from TRBV28 and TRBJ1-1, with D unclear. Trimming shortened V by 7 bases and J by 8 bases, and 17 bases separated the two germline ends. The CDR3 totals 13 residues. Germline CDR1 and CDR2: MDHEN and SYDVKM. CDR3 residues: CASISAILGEAFF. The CDR3 nucleotides are TGTGCCAGCATCTCGGCCATCCTAGGAGAAGCTTTCTTT.

V is TRBV7-2 and J is TRBJ2-3, with 10 bases lining up with TRBD2. The V segment lost 4 bases and the J segment 1 base; nucleotides outside the gene matches: 11. Germline V gene lookup returns CDR1 SGHTA and CDR2 FQGNSA. CDR3 length: 18 residues. CDR3 in amino acids: CASSSPSGGNLGTDTQYF. The CDR3, as DNA: TGTGCCAGCAGCTCTCCTAGCGGGGGTAATCTAGGCACAGATACGCAGTATTTT.

The J gene is TRBJ1-4, the V gene TRBV19; 10 bases are shared with TRBD1. Germline V gene sequence: CDR1 LNHDA, CDR2 SQIVND (reference sequence). The CDR3 totals 17 residues. V lost 6 bases and J lost 7; bases outside the gene matches: 14. The CDR3 here is CASRKPGQGQGGEKLFF. The DNA for the CDR3 is TGTGCCAGTAGGAAACCGGGACAGGGGCAAGGAGGTGAAAAACTGTTTTTT.

The chain combines TRBV5-5 with TRBJ1-2; tentatively, D is TRBD1 (5 bases). CDR3 length: 15 amino acids. The V end was cut by 1 base, the J end by 5 bases, with 15 bases between. Per germline, CDR1 SGHKS and CDR2 YYEKEE (reference sequence). In DNA, the CDR3 is TGTGCCAGCAGCTTGAGGCCAGGGAAAGGGTATGGCTACACCTTC. It translates to CASSLRPGKGYGYTF.

V gene TRBV19 combines with J gene TRBJ1-6; TRBD1 matches at 7 bases. CDR1 and CDR2 (germline): LNHDA, SQIVND (reference sequence). This CDR3 is 16 amino acids long. The V gene end was trimmed by 3 bases and the J gene end by 2 bases; junction bases not matched to a gene: 4. The CDR3 reads CASSMTGITYNSPLHF. In nucleotides, the CDR3 is TGTGCCAGTAGTATGACAGGGATCACCTATAATTCACCCCTCCACTTT.

This rearrangement joins TRBV7-7 to TRBJ2-2; 9 bases agree with TRBD1. The CDR3 consists of 16 residues. The germline V gene encodes CDR1 SSHAT and CDR2 FNYEAQ (reference sequence). Germline trimming cut 4 bases from V and 5 bases from J; bases unmatched to any gene: 8. The CDR3, as DNA: TGTGCCAGCAGCTGGGGGACAGGGCCTGGGACCGGGGAGCTGTTTTTT. Residues: CASSWGTGPGTGELFF.

The chain recombines TRBV6-7 with TRBJ1-6; D call uncertain. TRBV6-7 is an ORF, with its function uncertain. The length of the CDR3 is 12 residues. Trimming removed 2 bases at V and 9 bases at J, with 5 bases between. This CDR3 reads CASSYSCSPLHF. The CDR3, as DNA: TGTGCCAGCAGTTACAGCTGTTCACCCCTCCACTTT.

This chain joins TRBV6-6 and TRBJ2-7, with 8 nucleotides matching TRBD1. The CDR3 totals 12 residues. Per the germline V gene, CDR1 is MNHNY and CDR2 is SVGAGI (reference sequence). V lost 5 bases to trimming and J lost 5 bases; unmatched junction nucleotides: 2. CDR3 region: CASSGQGNEQYF. The CDR3 DNA reads as TGTGCCAGCAGTGGACAGGGAAACGAGCAGTACTTC.

V and J are TRBV9 and TRBJ1-4, with D unresolved. The germline V gene encodes CDR1 SGDLS and CDR2 YYNGEE. Trimming removed 0 bases at V and 7 bases at J, with 16 bases between. The CDR3 spans 16 residues. CDR3 in DNA: TGTGCCAGCAGCGTAGATATTATGAGGGATGGTGAAAAACTGTTTTTT. Residues: CASSVDIMRDGEKLFF.

V gene TRBV10-3 combines with J gene TRBJ2-1; TRBD2 aligns across 7 bases. V lost 0 bases and J lost 8; bases outside the gene matches: 4. CDR1 and CDR2 from the germline V gene are ENHRY and SYGVKD. The CDR3 has 14 amino acids. CDR3 loop: CAISESGGIHEQFF. DNA for the CDR3: TGTGCCATCAGTGAGTCGGGGGGGATCCATGAGCAGTTCTTC.

The genes are TRBV5-1 and TRBJ2-7; possibly TRBD2 for D (7 bases). The V end lost 4 bases, the J end lost 0 bases, and 17 bases lay between the germline ends. This CDR3 comprises 16 residues. Germline CDR1 SGHRS, CDR2 YFSETQ. CDR3 DNA sequence: TGCGCCAGCAGCCGTGAGGGGGGGTTCATCTCCTACGAGCAGTACTTC. As protein: CASSREGGFISYEQYF.

V gene TRBV25-1 combines with J gene TRBJ1-5; a weak D match, TRBD1 (6 bases). Germline V gives CDR1 MGHDK, CDR2 SYGVNS. Trimming removed 2 bases at V and 4 bases at J, with 12 bases between. The CDR3 runs 15 residues. The CDR3 bases are TGTGCCAGCAGTGAAGTAGGGGGAGCGAATCAGCCCCAGCATTTT. It is translated as CASSEVGGANQPQHF.

This rearrangement joins TRBV6-1 to TRBJ2-2; unclear D gene. CDR3 size: 18 residues. Trimming took off 1 base at V and 0 bases at J, with 15 bases between the two ends. The germline CDR1 and CDR2 sequences are MNHNS and SASEGT. The CDR3 sequence: CASSEVVALISNTGELFF. The CDR3 DNA is TGTGCCAGCAGTGAAGTGGTAGCATTGATATCGAACACCGGGGAGCTGTTTTTT.